What follows are 6 T cell receptor beta chains derived from one specimen sequenced in a study of control samples from healthy donors and cancer patients. Repertoires were generated with immunoSEQ multiplex PCR, while TCRdb's copy carries only in-frame clones and drops some. The sample carries more than 90,000 clones, more than 85% recorded once. The sample consisted of blood. These receptors came from a man aged 25 to 45 in good health.

The chain recombines TRBV28 with TRBJ1-2; D is undetermined. This CDR3 comprises 13 residues. With 5 bases removed from V and 5 bases from J, the gap between germline ends came to 12 bases. CDR1 and CDR2 (germline): MDHEN, SYDVKM. The CDR3 bases are TGTGCCAGCAGTCCAAACCTTGGGTATGGCTACACCTTC. As protein: CASSPNLGYGYTF.

The chain joins TRBV7-3 to TRBJ2-5; D is possibly TRBD1 or TRBD2 (7 bases each). The V gene's germline CDR1 is SGHTA and CDR2 FQGTGA. The CDR3 extends over 14 amino acids. The V and J ends lost 5 bases and 5 bases respectively, with 15 bases between them. CDR3 coding DNA: TGTGCCAGCAGCCCGACAGGGAGGGGGGAGACCCAGTACTTC. Its translation is CASSPTGRGETQYF.

The chain uses TRBV5-4 and TRBJ2-1, with 14 nucleotides matching TRBD2. J was trimmed by 10 bases and V by 4 bases; bases with no gene match: 4. The CDR3 is made up of 14 amino acids. In germline, CDR1 is SGHNT, CDR2 YYREEE (reference sequence). This chain's CDR3 is CASSTGLAGDEQFF. As DNA, the CDR3 is TGTGCCAGCAGCACGGGACTAGCGGGAGACGAGCAGTTCTTC.

The rearrangement uses TRBV19 and TRBJ2-7, with D hard to call. The CDR3 spans 15 residues. Germline assignment: CDR1 LNHDA and CDR2 SQIVND (reference sequence). The germline V and J ends were trimmed by 5 bases and 0 bases, with 14 bases remaining between them. The CDR3 is CASSGWTVSSYEQYF. The CDR3, as DNA: TGTGCCAGTAGTGGATGGACGGTCAGCTCCTACGAGCAGTACTTC. Using reference TRBV19 and TRBJ2-7 for the parts outside the CDR3, the full variable domain is DGGITQSPKYLFRKEGQNVTLSCEQNLNHDAMYWYRQDPGQGLRLIYYSQIVNDFQKGDIAEGYSVSREKKESFPLTVTSAQKNPTAFYLCASSGWTVSSYEQYFGPGTRLTVT.

The V gene is TRBV12-5, the J gene TRBJ2-7; 8 nucleotides agree with TRBD1. The CDR3 runs to 14 residues. The germline gives CDR1 LGHNT, CDR2 FRNRAP. Unmatched junction bases numbered 1, after V lost 1 base and J lost 2 bases. The CDR3 reads CASGLGQGTYEQYF. The CDR3 region has the DNA TGTGCTAGTGGTTTGGGACAGGGGACCTACGAGCAGTACTTC.

The rearrangement joins TRBV5-4 to TRBJ2-5; 13 nucleotides line up with TRBD2. The germline CDR1 and CDR2 sequences are SGHNT and YYREEE (reference sequence). This CDR3 has 16 residues. Unmatched junction bases numbered 8, after V lost 4 bases and J lost 5 bases. The CDR3 spells CASSAGLAGARETQYF. CDR3 sequence (DNA): TGTGCCAGCAGCGCCGGACTAGCGGGAGCTAGGGAGACCCAGTACTTC.